This T cell receptor (beta chain) was found in a study of cytomegalovirus exposure and HLA in healthy donors. V trimming: 2 bases; J trimming: 5 bases; junction bases outside the gene matches: 5. Germline CDR1 reads MNHEY; CDR2 reads SMNVEV (reference sequence). The CDR3 is made up of 15 amino acids. PCR was performed using 60 Vbeta and 13 Jbeta primers. Assay used: immunoSEQ multiplex PCR; TCRdb lists only in-frame clones, some missing. The specimen's table records about 83,000 clones. The receptor was isolated from a man aged 18 to 35 in good health and CMV-seropositive. This rearrangement joins TRBV27 to TRBJ2-5; 10 nucleotides align to TRBD1. Sequences were obtained from PBMCs. CDR3 in amino acids: CASSLRQGAVETQYF. The CDR3 DNA follows: TGTGCCAGCAGTTTACGACAGGGGGCTGTGGAGACCCAGTACTTC.